A single sample gave rise to the 28 T cell receptor beta chains below, sequenced in a study of blood T cell repertoires in COVID-19. Produced via immunoSEQ multiplex PCR; TCRdb's table is partial and in-frame only. The sample lists about 140,000 clones; approximately 90% were seen once. Sequencing was carried out using peripheral blood. The receptor set was obtained from an elderly woman with acute or convalescent COVID-19.

This sequence joins TRBV11-2 and TRBJ1-1; unclear D gene. V was cut by 3 bases and J by 7 bases, with 6 bases left in between. The CDR3 length is 11 residues. Looked up from germline, CDR1 is SGHAT and CDR2 is FQNNGV. CDR3 sequence: CASSLVSEAFF. CDR3 bases: TGTGCCAGCAGCTTGGTCAGTGAAGCTTTCTTT.

The chain recombines TRBV28 with TRBJ1-4; 10 bases map to TRBD1. This CDR3 region has 16 residues. Germline lookup yields CDR1 MDHEN and CDR2 SYDVKM. Germline trimming cut 6 bases from V and 5 bases from J; bases unmatched to any gene: 9. DNA of the CDR3: TGTGCCAGCAGACTACCCCCGGGACAGGGGAATGAAAAACTGTTTTTT. Translating gives CASRLPPGQGNEKLFF.

This chain uses TRBV7-2 with TRBJ2-7; D perhaps matches TRBD1 (5 bases). Between the trimmed V and J ends, which lost 1 base and 6 bases, there was a span of 13 bases. Germline V CDR1 and CDR2: SGHTA, FQGNSA. The CDR3 runs 14 residues. The DNA for the CDR3 is TGTGCCAGCAGCTTAGATACTCAGGGTACCGAGCAGTACTTC. Translated, it gives CASSLDTQGTEQYF.

The chain recombines TRBV29-1 with TRBJ1-1; 7 bases match TRBD1. The V and J ends lost 4 bases and 5 bases, in that order; junction bases with no gene match: 7. CDR3 length equals 13 residues. Germline assignment: CDR1 SQVTM and CDR2 ANQGSEA. This chain's CDR3 is CSVVAQGETEAFF. The CDR3 DNA reads TGCAGCGTTGTAGCCCAGGGGGAAACTGAAGCTTTCTTT.

CDR3 DNA sequence: TGCGCCAGCAGCTTGGCCGGAGGAGGGGGCCGAAACACAGATACGCAGTATTTT. Its protein is CASSLAGGGGRNTDTQYF. The J gene is TRBJ2-3, the V gene TRBV5-1, with D possibly matching TRBD1 (7 bases). CDR3 length: 18 amino acids. Per germline, CDR1 SGHRS and CDR2 YFSETQ. The germline V and J ends were trimmed by 0 bases and 2 bases, with 19 bases remaining between them.

The gene calls are TRBV20-1 and TRBJ1-2, with TRBD1 identical over 7 bases. Germline V gene lookup returns CDR1 DFQATT and CDR2 SNEGSKA (reference sequence). This CDR3 contains 13 residues. With 3 bases clipped from V and 8 bases from J, the junction kept 9 bases outside the gene matches. The CDR3 protein is CSASGQTGRGYTF. DNA for the CDR3: TGCAGTGCTAGTGGGCAGACAGGGCGGGGCTACACCTTC.

V usage is TRBV5-1 and J usage is TRBJ1-5; D not resolved. The CDR3 extends over 15 amino acids. CDR1 SGHRS and CDR2 YFSETQ come from the germline V gene. Trimming took 0 bases from V and 3 from J, leaving 10 bases between them. The CDR3 DNA reads TGCGCCAGCAGCTTGGGCGGAGGCAACAATCAGCCCCAGCATTTT. Translated, it gives CASSLGGGNNQPQHF.

About this clone: Its ends do not fully match the called genes, so a read error is possible. This chain joins TRBV7-7 and TRBJ2-7; TRBD1 is a possible D gene (6 bases). The CDR3 covers 15 residues. Germline loops: CDR1 SSHAT, CDR2 FNYEAQ (reference sequence). CDR3 sequence: CASSLQGGSSYEQYF. The CDR3 nucleotides are TGTGCTAGCAGCTTACAAGGGGGAAGCTCCTACGAGCAGTACTTC. The whole variable domain, remainder taken from reference TRBV7-7 and TRBJ2-7, is GAGVSQSPRYKVTKRGQDVTLRCDPISSHATLYWYQQALGQGPEFLTYFNYEAQPDKSGLPSDRFSAERPEGSISTLTIQRTEQRDSAMYRCASSLQGGSSYEQYFGPGTRLTVT.

This sequence joins TRBV10-1 and TRBJ1-1; tentatively, D is TRBD1 (5 bases). The germline V gene has CDR1 WNHNN and CDR2 SYGVQD (reference sequence). V lost 5 bases to trimming and J lost 1 base, with 8 bases between them. The CDR3 sequence is 13 residues long. The CDR3 is CASSRGRNTEAFF. CDR3 DNA sequence: TGCGCCAGCAGTAGGGGCAGGAACACTGAAGCTTTCTTT.

The J gene is TRBJ1-3, the V gene TRBV27; no clear D. V gave up 7 bases and J gave up 2 bases, with 9 bases separating them. The germline V gene has CDR1 MNHEY and CDR2 SMNVEV (reference sequence). This CDR3 comprises 13 residues. For the CDR3, the DNA is TGTGCCAGCACCACCGGGGCTGGAAACACCATATATTTT. Amino acid sequence: CASTTGAGNTIYF.

The chain joins TRBV19 to TRBJ1-1, with 12 bases identical to TRBD1. The CDR3 runs to 17 residues. Germline V gene data show CDR1 as LNHDA and CDR2 as SQIVND (reference sequence). After removal of 6 bases from V and 1 base from J, the junction contained 9 bases not matched to a gene. This CDR3 is CASRAGTGGASNTEAFF. DNA of the CDR3: TGTGCCAGTAGGGCAGGGACAGGGGGCGCGTCGAACACTGAAGCTTTCTTT.

This sequence joins TRBV7-9 and TRBJ1-1, with D tentatively TRBD1 (5 bases). Germline V gives CDR1 SEHNR, CDR2 FQNEAQ (reference sequence). CDR3 length: 13 amino acids. Trimming removed 4 bases at V and 1 base at J, with 7 bases between. The DNA of the CDR3 is TGTGCCAGCAGCTCGACAGAGAACACTGAAGCTTTCTTT. It codes for CASSSTENTEAFF. Drawing the rest from reference TRBV7-9 and TRBJ1-1, the complete variable domain is DTGVSQNPRHKITKRGQNVTFRCDPISEHNRLYWYRQTLGQGPEFLTYFQNEAQLEKSRLLSDRFSAERPKGSFSTLEIQRTEQGDSAMYLCASSSTENTEAFFGQGTRLTVV.

The chain links TRBV5-1 to TRBJ2-2, with TRBD1 matching 11 bases. V was pared by 7 bases and J by 6 bases, with 5 bases of the junction left unmatched. This CDR3 comprises 14 residues. Germline loops: CDR1 SGHRS, CDR2 YFSETQ. The CDR3 region is CASQPGQGAGELFF. Here the CDR3 DNA reads TGCGCCAGCCAACCGGGACAGGGGGCCGGGGAGCTGTTTTTT.

The V gene is TRBV27, the J gene TRBJ2-1; 8 bases align to TRBD1. Looked up from germline, CDR1 is MNHEY and CDR2 is SMNVEV (reference sequence). V gave up 4 bases and J gave up 0 bases; unmatched junction bases: 5. CDR3 length: 16 amino acids. The CDR3 loop is CASSSKTGDSYNEQFF. The CDR3 region has the DNA TGTGCCAGCAGTTCCAAGACAGGGGACTCCTACAATGAGCAGTTCTTC.

The J gene is TRBJ1-2, the V gene TRBV4-3; 8 bases map to TRBD1. This CDR3 contains 16 residues. Germline-derived CDR1 and CDR2 are LGHNA and YSLEER. V gave up 0 bases and J gave up 4 bases; unmatched junction bases: 7. CDR3 DNA: TGCGCCAGCAGCCAAGAAGGAGACAGGGGACGCTATGGCTACACCTTC. This gives the protein CASSQEGDRGRYGYTF.

This sequence joins TRBV4-1 and TRBJ2-5, with 10 bases fitting TRBD2. The CDR3 extends over 15 amino acids. The V gene's germline CDR1 is MGHRA and CDR2 YSYEKL. The V and J ends lost 6 bases and 2 bases, in that order; junction bases with no gene match: 6. DNA of the CDR3: TGCGCCAGCAGGGAACTAGCGGGATTACAAGAGACCCAGTACTTC. Its translation: CASRELAGLQETQYF.

Notes on this clone: The limits of the CDR3 on the DNA are not certain, so only TCRdb's listed CDR3 is given. This chain uses TRBV6-5 with TRBJ2-1; the DNA was not compared with TRBD1, the D call given in the table. Counting both end residues, the CDR3 totals 15 amino acids. CDR1 and CDR2 (germline): MNHEY, SVGAGI. CDR3 in amino acids: CASSTSGQGFGEQFF.

The chain has TRBV5-4 and TRBJ2-7; 14 nucleotides agree with TRBD2. Germline loops: CDR1 SGHNT, CDR2 YYREEE (reference sequence). The CDR3 contains 15 residues. V gave up 5 bases and J gave up 2 bases; unmatched junction bases: 3. In DNA form, the CDR3 reads TGTGCCAGCAGGAAGACTAGCGGGGGGGCCTACGAGCAGTACTTC. This gives the protein CASRKTSGGAYEQYF.

This sequence joins TRBV15 and TRBJ2-3; 8 nucleotides match TRBD2. Trimming removed 0 bases from V and 1 base from J; junction bases left unmatched: 9. In germline, CDR1 is LNHNV, CDR2 YYDKDF (reference sequence). This CDR3 is built from 18 residues. The CDR3 bases are TGTGCCACCAGCAGAGATCCCCTCAGCGGGGGTCGCACAGATACGCAGTATTTT. Translated: CATSRDPLSGGRTDTQYF.

This chain joins TRBV4-2 and TRBJ2-7, with D maybe TRBD2 (6 bases). The CDR3 loop spans 16 amino acids. V lost 1 base, J lost 0 bases, and 13 bases lay in between. Germline CDR1 and CDR2: LGHNA and YNFKEQ. CDR3 coding DNA: TGTGCCAGCAGCCAAGCGGTGACCGGGAGCTCCTACGAGCAGTACTTC. Amino acid sequence: CASSQAVTGSSYEQYF.

The chain has TRBV12-3 or TRBV12-4 and TRBJ2-3; TRBD1 agrees at 12 bases. The CDR3 loop spans 13 amino acids. Unmatched junction bases numbered 1, after V lost 6 bases and J lost 6 bases. CDR3 amino acids: CASRGQGADTQYF. CDR3 coding DNA: TGTGCCAGCAGGGGACAGGGGGCTGATACGCAGTATTTT.

The chain joins TRBV11-2 to TRBJ1-1; a possible D gene is TRBD1 (5 bases). Trimming cost V 5 bases and J 4 bases, with 14 bases left between them. The CDR3 has 14 residues. CDR1 and CDR2 (germline): SGHAT, FQNNGV. As DNA, the CDR3 is TGTGCCAGCAGCCGGGTAGGGGCCGCCACTGAAGCTTTCTTT. Protein product: CASSRVGAATEAFF.

CDR3 coding DNA: TGTGCCAGCAGCTCTAGCGGGGCGATAGATACGCAGTATTTT. Its protein product is CASSSSGAIDTQYF. The genes are TRBV5-6 and TRBJ2-3; 9 bases fit TRBD2. The V segment lost 3 bases and the J segment 5 bases; nucleotides outside the gene matches: 4. This CDR3 comprises 14 residues. Germline V CDR1 and CDR2: SGHDT, YYEEEE.

The chain uses TRBV5-6 and TRBJ1-2, with 9 bases aligning to TRBD1. CDR3 length equals 15 residues. Germline loops: CDR1 SGHDT, CDR2 YYEEEE. V shed 2 bases and J 3 bases; nucleotides not matched to a gene: 5. CDR3 nucleotides: TGTGCCAGCAGCTTCACAGGGGGCGGGTACTATGGCTACACCTTC. This codes for CASSFTGGGYYGYTF.

This clone has a single count. V is TRBV7-8 and J is TRBJ2-2; TRBD2 matches 10 bases. Germline V gene data show CDR1 as SGHVS and CDR2 as FQNEAQ. The CDR3 spans 16 residues. V was clipped by 4 bases and J by 6 bases; unmatched bases: 8. This chain's CDR3 is CASSSLAGEMAGELFF. CDR3 coding DNA: TGTGCCAGCAGCTCCCTAGCGGGGGAGATGGCCGGGGAGCTGTTTTTT.

CDR3 in amino acids: CASSSPTSGLEEQFF. For the CDR3, the DNA is TGTGCCAGCAGTTCTCCGACTAGCGGGCTCGAGGAGCAGTTCTTC. This chain connects TRBV6-5 to TRBJ2-1, with TRBD2 matching over 10 bases. Germline V gives CDR1 MNHEY, CDR2 SVGAGI. CDR3 length: 15 amino acids. The V and J ends lost 4 bases and 10 bases, in that order; junction bases with no gene match: 10.

The rearrangement links TRBV7-8 to TRBJ1-5; possible D gene TRBD1, 6 bases. V lost 5 bases, J lost 0 bases, and 8 bases lay in between. CDR1 and CDR2 (germline): SGHVS, FQNEAQ. The CDR3 contains 14 residues. CDR3 sequence (DNA): TGTGCCAGCAGCCGGACAGATAGCAATCAGCCCCAGCATTTT. Amino acid sequence: CASSRTDSNQPQHF.

The chain employs TRBV24-1 and TRBJ1-2; D remains unclear. The CDR3 has 15 residues. Deletions cut 1 base from V and 8 bases from J, with 16 bases between. Per the germline V gene, CDR1 is KGHDR and CDR2 is SFDVKD. CDR3 nucleotides: TGTGCCACCAGTGATTTAGCACAGTCGCCTTGGGGCTACACCTTC. Translation gives CATSDLAQSPWGYTF.